These 25 T cell receptor beta chains came from one sample sequenced in a study of metastatic and nonmetastatic thyroid tumors. There were no patients who had received any treatment before thyroid surgery. TCRdb used MiXCR to call clones anew from the PCR reads. This sample has some 28,000 clones; 20% to 30% occur once, and the top ten carry roughly 2.2%. The sequenced sample consisted of blood. These receptors were obtained from a female donor with papillary thyroid cancer or a benign thyroid nodule (not recorded which). Some clones in this sample may be carry-over from other donors' samples.

This clone showed up many times. Given a much more abundant clone one base away, this may be a read error. The chain recombines TRBV5-5 with TRBJ1-2; D unresolved. V was clipped by 0 bases and J by 6 bases, with 15 bases between them. Germline lookup yields CDR1 SGHKS and CDR2 YYEKEE (reference sequence). This CDR3 spans 15 amino acids. CDR3 DNA sequence: TGTGCCAGCAGCTTGGCCGGTAATATTGTGCATGGCTACACCTTC. This encodes CASSLAGNIVHGYTF.

This clone was detected a few times. The V call is TRBV6-1, the J call TRBJ2-3; D gene uncertain. Germline CDR1 reads MNHNS; CDR2 reads SASEGT. The CDR3 runs 18 residues. Trimming took off 4 bases at V and 3 bases at J, with 23 bases between the two ends. In DNA, the CDR3 is TGTGCCAGCAGTGCCCAAATACGATTAGGAGAGAAAACAGATACGCAGTATTTT. As protein: CASSAQIRLGEKTDTQYF.

This chain joins TRBV20-1 and TRBJ1-2; 8 bases agree with TRBD1. The germline gives CDR1 DFQATT, CDR2 SNEGSKA (reference sequence). This CDR3 comprises 15 residues. V lost 5 bases to trimming and J lost 1 base; unmatched junction nucleotides: 9. CDR3 DNA: TGCAGTGCTTGGCCGGGACAGGCTTTTAACTATGGCTACACCTTC. Its translation is CSAWPGQAFNYGYTF.

In this sample, this clone turned up many times. V gene TRBV9 combines with J gene TRBJ2-1; the D call may be TRBD1 or TRBD2 (5 bases each). V lost 0 bases and J 7 bases, leaving 11 bases between the germline ends. CDR3 length equals 14 residues. Germline V gene data show CDR1 as SGDLS and CDR2 as YYNGEE. CDR3 protein: CASSVGGSGNEQFF. As DNA, the CDR3 is TGTGCCAGCAGCGTAGGGGGGAGTGGGAATGAGCAGTTCTTC.

This clone showed up just a few times. The conserved phenylalanine or tryptophan normally closing the CDR3 is absent here, so this likely arose from a read error. This chain joins TRBV19 and TRBJ2-1; D is perhaps TRBD2 (5 bases). V was trimmed by 4 bases and J by 1 base, leaving 8 bases between them. Germline CDR1 LNHDA, CDR2 SQIVND (reference sequence). The CDR3 sequence is 14 residues long. Here the CDR3 DNA reads TGTGCCAGTAGTACTAGCCCTTCCTACAATGAGCAGTTCCTC. Protein product: CASSTSPSYNEQFL.

This clone was seen at least ten times. The chain carries TRBV6-1 and TRBJ1-2; the match to TRBD1 covers 7 bases. The junction had 4 bases not matched to a gene; V was cut back by 1 base and J by 5 bases. The V gene's germline CDR1 is MNHNS and CDR2 SASEGT. The CDR3 is 14 amino acids. CDR3 DNA sequence: TGTGCCAGCAGTGAAGGTTCAGGGGGATATGGCTACACCTTC. Its protein product is CASSEGSGGYGYTF.

The chain couples TRBV4-1 to TRBJ1-1; 8 bases are a match to TRBD2. The J call could be wrong; TRBJ2-1 is a better fit for the DNA end. This CDR3 region has 16 residues. CDR1 is MGHRA and CDR2 is YSYEKL in the germline V gene. The CDR3 DNA is TGCGCCAGCAGCTCCCGAACGCGGGAGGCTGAGTGGAGTCAGTTCTTC. Translated: CASSSRTREAEWSQFF.

This clone was counted many times. The rearrangement links TRBV4-1 to TRBJ1-5, with D hard to call. Trimming took 1 base from V and 7 from J, leaving 11 bases between them. The CDR3 consists of 14 residues. CDR1 is MGHRA and CDR2 is YSYEKL in the germline V gene. CDR3 nucleotide sequence: TGCGCCAGCAGCCAAGTAGCCGGAGGACAGCCCCAGCATTTT. Translated: CASSQVAGGQPQHF.

This clone appeared many times. The chain has TRBV30 and TRBJ1-3; the D gene is possibly TRBD1 (6 bases). Germline V gene lookup returns CDR1 GTSNPN and CDR2 SVGIG (reference sequence). The CDR3 has 15 amino acids. Trimming cost V 1 base and J 0 bases, with 10 bases left between them. The CDR3: CAWSDGQNSGNTIYF. Here the CDR3 DNA reads TGTGCCTGGAGTGACGGACAGAACTCTGGAAACACCATATATTTT. Together with reference TRBV30 and TRBJ1-3, the CDR3 gives the full variable domain: SQTIHQWPATLVQPVGSPLSLECTVEGTSNPNLYWYRQAAGRGLQLLFYSVGIGQISSEVPQNLSASRPQDRQFILSSKKLLLSDSGFYLCAWSDGQNSGNTIYFGEGSWLTVV.

The genes are TRBV7-6 and TRBJ2-7; 10 nucleotides align to TRBD2. This CDR3 comprises 14 residues. With V trimmed by 6 bases and J by 10 bases, 12 bases remained unmatched. Per germline, CDR1 SGHVS and CDR2 FNYEAQ. For the CDR3, the DNA is TGTGCCAGCAGTCCCGGGACTAGCGTATACTATCAGTACTTC. Translation gives CASSPGTSVYYQYF.

The sample holds many counts of this clone. The chain combines TRBV4-1 with TRBJ2-1; weak D call: TRBD2 (5 bases). This CDR3 is built from 18 residues. V gave up 0 bases and J gave up 0 bases, with 15 bases separating them. The germline V gene has CDR1 MGHRA and CDR2 YSYEKL. The CDR3 spells CASSQDPATRSSYNEQFF. CDR3 DNA: TGCGCCAGCAGCCAAGATCCCGCCACTAGAAGCTCCTACAATGAGCAGTTCTTC.

As concerns this clone: At one end, the junction sequence differs from germline, possibly due to a read error. The chain carries TRBV27 and TRBJ1-6; tentative D call: TRBD1 (5 bases). CDR3 length: 16 residues. Germline CDR1 and CDR2: MNHEY and SMNVEV (reference sequence). Written as DNA, the CDR3 is TGTGCCAGCAGTTTATCCATCCCGGGGGTGGGTTCACCCATCCACTTT. Protein sequence: CASSLSIPGVGSPIHF.

The chain carries TRBV19 and TRBJ2-1; D gene unclear. The CDR3 is made up of 10 amino acids. In germline, CDR1 is LNHDA, CDR2 SQIVND (reference sequence). The V and J ends lost 9 bases and 4 bases respectively, with 4 bases between them. The CDR3 DNA follows: TGTGCCAGCGGTTACAATGAGCAGTTCTTC. Protein: CASGYNEQFF.

This clone was counted many times. The rearrangement joins TRBV4-1 to TRBJ2-7; possibly TRBD1 for D (6 bases). Germline V gene lookup returns CDR1 MGHRA and CDR2 YSYEKL. Trimming took 4 bases from V and 2 from J, leaving 12 bases between them. The CDR3 has 14 residues. CDR3 sequence: CASSPGHRTYEQYF. CDR3 nucleotide sequence: TGCGCCAGCAGCCCGGGACACCGTACCTACGAGCAGTACTTC.

As concerns this clone: This may be a read error, as it is one base from a much larger clone. Other DNA variants within this sample encode the same CDR3. The gene calls are TRBV7-6 and TRBJ1-1, with TRBD1 matching 12 bases. This CDR3 comprises 15 residues. The germline V gene has CDR1 SGHVS and CDR2 FNYEAQ. DNA for the CDR3: TGTGCCAGCAGCTTGGGGACAGGGGGCTTTGGGGAAGCCTTCTTT. It specifies CASSLGTGGFGEAFF.

In its sample, this clone was seen many times. The chain is built from TRBV5-8 and TRBJ1-5; D is perhaps TRBD1 (6 bases). From germline, CDR1 is SGHTS and CDR2 YDEGEE. V was cut by 0 bases and J by 4 bases, with 11 bases left in between. The CDR3 sequence is 15 residues long. The CDR3 here is CASSLVPTGNQPQHF. The CDR3 nucleotides are TGTGCCAGCAGCTTGGTCCCAACAGGGAATCAGCCCCAGCATTTT. Based on the CDR3 plus reference TRBV5-8 and TRBJ1-5, the full variable domain is EAGVTQSPTHLIKTRGQQATLRCSPISGHTSVYWYQQALGLGLQFLLWYDEGEERNRGNFPPRFSGRQFPNYSSELNVNALELEDSALYLCASSLVPTGNQPQHFGDGTRLSIL.

By its share, this clone is medium-sized (0.01 to 0.1%). The chain is built from TRBV6-5 and TRBJ2-7; D is perhaps TRBD2 (5 bases). The CDR3 is made up of 16 amino acids. V was pared by 0 bases and J by 0 bases, with 12 bases between. The V gene's germline CDR1 is MNHEY and CDR2 SVGAGI. CDR3: CASSYSRGQASYEQYF. DNA of the CDR3: TGTGCCAGCAGTTACTCGCGCGGGCAGGCCTCCTACGAGCAGTACTTC.

This chain connects TRBV20-1 to TRBJ2-3; possibly TRBD2 for D (6 bases). V lost 3 bases and J lost 7, with 23 bases in between. Germline CDR1 is DFQATT and CDR2 is SNEGSKA (reference sequence). The CDR3 runs to 16 residues. CDR3 sequence reads: CSASTLGSTRFYTQYF. CDR3 coding DNA: TGCAGTGCTAGTACCCTCGGGAGTACGCGCTTTTATACGCAGTATTTT.

The chain combines TRBV11-2 with TRBJ2-7; D call uncertain. V was shortened by 0 bases and J by 3 bases, with 6 bases between the two germline ends. This CDR3 spans 13 amino acids. From germline, CDR1 is SGHAT and CDR2 FQNNGV. CDR3 nucleotide sequence: TGTGCCAGCAGCTTAGAGGATGACTACGAGCAGTACTTC. It specifies CASSLEDDYEQYF. The whole variable domain, filled in from reference TRBV11-2 and TRBJ2-7, reads EAGVAQSPRYKIIEKRQSVAFWCNPISGHATLYWYQQILGQGPKLLIQFQNNGVVDDSQLPKDRFSAERLKGVDSTLKIQPAKLEDSAVYLCASSLEDDYEQYFGPGTRLTVT.

The chain uses TRBV11-2 and TRBJ2-5; D is perhaps TRBD1 (5 bases). Per germline, CDR1 SGHAT and CDR2 FQNNGV. V was cut by 3 bases and J by 3 bases, with 11 bases left in between. This CDR3 comprises 14 residues. CDR3 sequence reads: CASSFGAGEETQYF. The CDR3 DNA is TGTGCCAGCAGCTTTGGGGCCGGAGAAGAGACCCAGTACTTC.

There are many counts of this clone. The chain couples TRBV5-6 to TRBJ2-7; TRBD1 matches 11 bases. V shed 3 bases, J shed 2 bases, and the junction held 1 base outside the gene matches. The CDR3 sequence is 14 residues long. Germline CDR1 reads SGHDT; CDR2 reads YYEEEE. The CDR3 loop is CASSWGQGAYEQYF. The CDR3 DNA reads as TGTGCCAGCAGCTGGGGACAGGGGGCCTACGAGCAGTACTTC.

This clone was seen many times. This sequence joins TRBV7-9 and TRBJ2-3, with unresolved D. V was trimmed by 0 bases and J by 4 bases, leaving 8 bases between them. Per germline, CDR1 SEHNR and CDR2 FQNEAQ (reference sequence). The CDR3 contains 14 residues. The CDR3 here is CASSLALGADTQYF. CDR3 nucleotide sequence: TGTGCCAGCAGCTTAGCGCTCGGCGCAGATACGCAGTATTTT.

The genes are TRBV11-1 and TRBJ2-3, with TRBD2 matching 7 bases. There are 17 residues in the CDR3. CDR1 and CDR2 from the germline V gene are SGHAT and FQDESV (reference sequence). Trimming took 2 bases from V and 2 from J; bases not matched to a gene: 10. The CDR3 spells CASSLFPLAVLTDTQYF. Written as DNA, the CDR3 is TGTGCCAGCAGCTTATTCCCGCTAGCGGTTCTCACAGATACGCAGTATTTT.

As concerns this clone: The conserved phenylalanine or tryptophan is not found at the CDR3 terminus, so this likely reflects a read error. The chain uses TRBV5-1 and TRBJ1-4, with unresolved D. From germline, CDR1 is SGHRS and CDR2 YFSETQ. The CDR3 has 16 amino acids. V lost 5 bases and J lost 8, with 22 bases in between. The CDR3 DNA reads as TGCGCCAGCAGTCCATCTACGGGAGGAGTTGGGGAAAAACTGTTTTTA. This gives the protein CASSPSTGGVGEKLFL.

This sequence joins TRBV24-1 and TRBJ2-1; either TRBD1 or TRBD2 may supply D (5 bases each). CDR3 length equals 12 residues. Trimming pared 5 bases from V and 7 bases from J, leaving 8 bases between. Looked up from germline, CDR1 is KGHDR and CDR2 is SFDVKD. Written as DNA, the CDR3 is TGTGCCACCAGTGGCTGGGGGAATGAGCAGTTCTTC. It is translated as CATSGWGNEQFF.